A selection of T cell receptor beta chains follows, all from one sample in a study of T cells in tumors after PD-1 blockade. Generated by immunoSEQ multiplex PCR, the TCRdb table keeps only in-frame clones and is missing some. This sample has tens of thousands of clones, with around 80% found just once. Sample: PBMCs, taken before anti-PD-1 therapy. Receptors were obtained from a human donor with advanced basal cell or squamous cell carcinoma (not recorded which). CDR3s include the opening cysteine and the closing phenylalanine or tryptophan. Each record gives: V gene, J gene, CDR3 protein.

TRBV28,TRBJ1-3,CASSGSRRGNTIYF
TRBV2,TRBJ2-2,CASSPQGAVSTGELFF
TRBV19,TRBJ1-3,CASSPWTASGNTIYF
TRBV28,TRBJ1-5,CASSKQGNHF
TRBV12-3/TRBV12-4,TRBJ1-1,CASRASWGEAFF
TRBV5-1,TRBJ1-5,CASKSGTGNYQPQHF
TRBV3-1/TRBV3-2,TRBJ1-2,CASSLRGQGPHGYTF
TRBV6-2/TRBV6-3,TRBJ2-3,CASSWDLGGDTQYF
TRBV6-5,TRBJ2-5,CASSYSGRETQYF
TRBV5-4,TRBJ2-1,CASSHNLRQGQGYNEQFF
TRBV5-5,TRBJ1-6,CASSDRANSPLHF
TRBV4-2,TRBJ2-5,CASSRLGLAGGSETQYF
TRBV3-1/TRBV3-2,TRBJ2-2,CASSLGASPTGELFF
TRBV6-1,TRBJ2-7,CASSELTGGAYEQYF
TRBV5-1,TRBJ1-1,CASSFSGQGNTEAFF
TRBV4-1,TRBJ1-3,CASSQVFGAGNTIYF
TRBV3-1/TRBV3-2,TRBJ2-3,CASSQLGGGATTDTQYF
TRBV28,TRBJ2-7,CASSLVGNEQYF
TRBV28,TRBJ2-7,CASSLDAIVRTSGGRYEQYF
TRBV5-1,TRBJ2-3,CASSMRGMRTDTQYF
TRBV4-1,TRBJ2-3,CASSQELAGDIRNTQYF
TRBV15,TRBJ2-2,CATSRDTYNTGELFF
TRBV21-1,TRBJ2-2,CASPQRGYIHVNTGELFF
TRBV7-8,TRBJ2-3,CASSLEITDTQYF
TRBV19,TRBJ1-3,CASSSGNTIYF
TRBV9,TRBJ2-3,CASTRGTSRTDTQYF
TRBV15,TRBJ1-4,CATQGRYNEKLFF
TRBV5-4,TRBJ2-1,CASSLLAGVKYNEQFF
TRBV18,TRBJ1-2,CASSTGEWGYTF
TRBV27,TRBJ1-5,CASSSGTLNQPQHF
TRBV18,TRBJ1-4,CASSPGANEKLFF
TRBV7-6,TRBJ2-1,CASSPRQGTWDEQFF
TRBV5-8,TRBJ1-4,CASSLAGEPNEKLFF